A single sample gave rise to the 15 T cell receptor beta chains below, sequenced in a study of T-cell memory formation after mild COVID-19. One entry per CDR3 protein, called by TCRdb with MiXCR from the 5' RACE reads. The table has about 270,000 distinct CDR3 sequences, less than 20% seen once; the top ten hold 2.1%. The material sequenced was PBMCs or a T cell subset sorted from them (not recorded which). Receptors originate from an adult woman who had mild COVID-19 (a few samples of this study predate the infection). Cell type and time point are not known.

This clonotype was found a few times. The V and J genes are TRBV5-1 and TRBJ2-7; 11 bases are a match to TRBD1. V was clipped by 2 bases and J by 3 bases; unmatched bases: 4. CDR1 is SGHRS, CDR2 YFSETQ, per germline. This CDR3 region has 15 residues. The CDR3 DNA sequence: TGCGCCAGCAGCTTATCCGGGACAGGGGGCTACGAGCAGTACTTC. It yields the protein CASSLSGTGGYEQYF. Together with reference TRBV5-1 and TRBJ2-7, the CDR3 gives the full variable domain: KAGVTQTPRYLIKTRGQQVTLSCSPISGHRSVSWYQQTPGQGLQFLFEYFSETQRNKGNFPGRFSGRQFSNSRSEMNVSTLELGDSALYLCASSLSGTGGYEQYFGPGTRLTVT.

This rearrangement joins TRBV29-1 to TRBJ2-5, with 9 bases lining up with TRBD2. Trimming removed 5 bases from V and 1 base from J; junction bases left unmatched: 8. Germline V gene data show CDR1 as SQVTM and CDR2 as ANQGSEA. The CDR3 totals 15 residues. In DNA, the CDR3 is TGCAGCGTTAAAGCGGGAGGTGTCTCCCAAGAGACCCAGTACTTC. It encodes CSVKAGGVSQETQYF.

This clonotype was observed at least ten times. This rearrangement joins TRBV12-3 or TRBV12-4 to TRBJ2-3, with 9 bases matching TRBD2. J was trimmed by 0 bases and V by 6 bases; bases with no gene match: 10. The CDR3 covers 17 residues. CDR3 bases: TGTGCCAGCAGCCGTAGCGGGGGTAGTGCTAGCACAGATACGCAGTATTTT. Amino acids: CASSRSGGSASTDTQYF.

This clonotype was counted between two and nine times. In DNA form, the CDR3 reads TGTGCCAGCAGCTCCGGACAGGCTCATACTGAAGCTTTCTTT. Its protein is CASSSGQAHTEAFF. The V call is TRBV5-4, the J call TRBJ1-1; 7 positions agree with TRBD1. This CDR3 has 14 residues. Germline assignment: CDR1 SGHNT and CDR2 YYREEE (reference sequence). Germline trimming cut 3 bases from V and 5 bases from J; bases unmatched to any gene: 7.

This clonotype was counted between two and nine times. The chain links TRBV20-1 to TRBJ1-6, with TRBD1 as a possible D gene (6 bases). This CDR3 is built from 13 residues. Germline lookup yields CDR1 DFQATT and CDR2 SNEGSKA (reference sequence). Trimming left V 5 bases short and J 6 bases short, with 11 bases between. CDR3 residues: CSAPGTTNSPLHF. CDR3 sequence (DNA): TGCAGTGCTCCCGGGACAACTAATTCACCCCTCCACTTT.

This clonotype turned up a few times. J is TRBJ1-5 and V is TRBV24-1, with a possible D match to TRBD1 (6 bases). Germline V gene lookup returns CDR1 KGHDR and CDR2 SFDVKD. The CDR3 totals 15 residues. The ends were cut back, 2 bases at V and 5 bases at J, with 12 bases in the middle. The CDR3: CATSDSQGNHQPQHF. CDR3 in DNA: TGTGCCACCAGTGATTCTCAGGGGAATCATCAGCCCCAGCATTTT.

This clonotype was counted a few times. The rearrangement uses TRBV24-1 and TRBJ1-1; 10 nucleotides line up with TRBD1. V was clipped by 4 bases and J by 5 bases; unmatched bases: 3. Germline CDR1 and CDR2: KGHDR and SFDVKD. The length of the CDR3 is 14 residues. The CDR3 sequence: CATSDGTGVTEAFF. In DNA form, the CDR3 reads TGTGCCACCAGTGACGGGACAGGGGTTACTGAAGCTTTCTTT.

V is TRBV5-1 and J is TRBJ2-1, with D possibly TRBD2 on 6 matching bases. Germline values: CDR1 SGHRS, CDR2 YFSETQ. Trimming stripped 0 bases from V and 3 bases from J, with 13 bases between. There are 16 residues in the CDR3. CDR3 nucleotides: TGCGCCAGCAGCTTGGGAGGCGGGGACTTCTACAATGAGCAGTTCTTC. Translation: CASSLGGGDFYNEQFF.

This clonotype was seen a handful of times. The V and J genes are TRBV20-1 and TRBJ2-1; 8 bases are shared with TRBD1. The ends lost 3 bases at V and 3 bases at J; junction bases unmatched: 10. This CDR3 is 16 amino acids long. Germline V CDR1 and CDR2: DFQATT, SNEGSKA (reference sequence). The CDR3 DNA follows: TGCAGTGCTAGCCGGACCCACAGGGGGTTCTACAATGAGCAGTTCTTC. Its translation is CSASRTHRGFYNEQFF.

The CDR3 DNA reads as TGCAGTGTTCAGCCTTTCCTCAACACCGGGGAGCTGTTTTTT. Encoded protein: CSVQPFLNTGELFF. The chain recombines TRBV20-1 with TRBJ2-2; no definite D call. CDR1 and CDR2 (germline): DFQATT, SNEGSKA (reference sequence). Deletions cut 7 bases from V and 2 bases from J, with 14 bases between. This CDR3 has 14 residues.

The chain joins TRBV7-8 to TRBJ2-1, with TRBD2 matching 7 bases. The length of the CDR3 is 17 residues. The V gene end was trimmed by 2 bases and the J gene end by 6 bases; junction bases not matched to a gene: 13. In germline, CDR1 is SGHVS, CDR2 FQNEAQ. The CDR3 loop is CASSLLVLASGGNEQFF. The CDR3 nucleotides are TGTGCCAGCAGCTTATTGGTTTTGGCTAGCGGAGGCAATGAGCAGTTCTTC.

The J gene is TRBJ2-1, the V gene TRBV12-5, with D possibly matching TRBD2 (6 bases). CDR1 LGHNT and CDR2 FRNRAP come from the germline V gene. Trimming stripped 0 bases from V and 5 bases from J, with 20 bases between. The CDR3 spans 18 residues. The CDR3 sequence is CASGLVVWRERSNNEQFF. In DNA form, the CDR3 reads TGTGCTAGTGGTTTGGTAGTATGGAGGGAGCGGAGTAACAATGAGCAGTTCTTC.

The chain carries TRBV18 and TRBJ2-7, with D perhaps matching TRBD1 (6 bases). The CDR3 extends over 15 amino acids. Germline V gene data show CDR1 as KGHSH and CDR2 as LQKENI. Trimming shortened V by 3 bases and J by 0 bases, and 12 bases separated the two germline ends. CDR3 amino acids: CASSPTGIPSYEQYF. The CDR3 DNA is TGTGCCAGCTCACCCACAGGGATTCCCTCCTACGAGCAGTACTTC. Based on the CDR3 plus reference TRBV18 and TRBJ2-7, the full variable domain is NAGVMQNPRHLVRRRGQEARLRCSPMKGHSHVYWYRQLPEEGLKFMVYLQKENIIDESGMPKERFSAEFPKEGPSILRIQQVVRGDSAAYFCASSPTGIPSYEQYFGPGTRLTVT.

The V call is TRBV20-1, the J call TRBJ2-1, with 11 positions matching TRBD2. The CDR3 loop spans 15 amino acids. The germline V gene encodes CDR1 DFQATT and CDR2 SNEGSKA (reference sequence). Losses at the gene ends were 7 bases for V and 0 bases for J; bases not matched to a gene: 5. The CDR3 is CSGVAGGSSYNEQFF. CDR3 DNA sequence: TGCAGTGGCGTAGCGGGAGGGAGCTCCTACAATGAGCAGTTCTTC.

The chain couples TRBV10-3 to TRBJ2-7; no definite D call. The CDR3 has 14 residues. Per germline, CDR1 ENHRY and CDR2 SYGVKD. Trimming removed 3 bases at V and 1 base at J, with 10 bases between. In nucleotides, the CDR3 is TGTGCCATCAGTGAAGTAGGGTTTTCCTACGAGCAGTACTTC. It codes for CAISEVGFSYEQYF.